Presented here are 20 T cell receptor beta chains from one specimen sequenced in a study of graft-versus-host responses after intestinal transplantation (TCRdb year 2021). No cognate antigen is known for these TCRs. Library preparation employed the immunoSEQ multiplex PCR assay. Drawn from immuneACCESS, this table holds only the in-frame rearrangements with V and J called that TCRdb kept. Clones are partly lost; checked studies trace under half to an unresolved V gene and leave the rest unexplained. This sample is represented by about 130,000 clones; 85% to 95% of them were singletons. Of the sample, 0.19% is held by the ten largest clones. The time point label, as the study defines it: cells obtained before transplantation from donor or recipient. The sequencing here drew on unstimulated CD4+ T cells sorted from spleen or lymph node cells, taken before intestinal transplant. Receptors originate from a human donor who received an intestinal transplant.

The CDR3: CASSPLATTGGNQPQHF. In nucleotides, the CDR3 is TGTGCCAGCTCACCACTAGCGACCACAGGTGGGAATCAGCCCCAGCATTTT. The rearrangement uses TRBV18 and TRBJ1-5; D is possibly TRBD1 (5 bases). The CDR3 is 17 residues long. V was cut by 1 base and J by 4 bases, with 17 bases left in between. The germline V gene has CDR1 KGHSH and CDR2 LQKENI.

The V call is TRBV6-1, the J call TRBJ1-4; D possibly corresponds to TRBD1 (6 bases). The germline V and J ends were trimmed by 6 bases and 7 bases, with 18 bases remaining between them. Germline-derived CDR1 and CDR2 are MNHNS and SASEGT. The CDR3 sequence is 15 residues long. The chain's CDR3 is CASRSYRDLSEKLFF. The CDR3 DNA reads as TGTGCCAGCAGGAGCTACAGGGATCTGAGTGAAAAACTGTTTTTT.

The V and J genes are TRBV5-1 and TRBJ1-3, with a tentative D call TRBD1 (6 bases). The CDR3 runs to 15 residues. With 0 bases removed from V and 0 bases from J, the gap between germline ends came to 7 bases. In germline, CDR1 is SGHRS, CDR2 YFSETQ. CDR3 amino acids: CASSLEGGSGNTIYF. Written as DNA, the CDR3 is TGCGCCAGCAGCTTGGAGGGGGGCTCTGGAAACACCATATATTTT.

This clone was recorded once. The chain carries TRBV7-3 and TRBJ2-1; 8 bases agree with TRBD2. The ends lost 2 bases at V and 4 bases at J; junction bases unmatched: 16. Germline V lookup: CDR1 SGHTA, CDR2 FQGTGA. The CDR3 is 19 amino acids. The CDR3 sequence: CASSLYPPRAGGRYNEQFF. CDR3 bases: TGTGCCAGCAGCTTATACCCTCCCCGGGCGGGAGGCCGATACAATGAGCAGTTCTTC.

This chain uses TRBV6-6 with TRBJ2-5, with 11 bases identical to TRBD2. The J call may be incorrect, as the DNA end agrees better with TRBJ2-7. The CDR3 is made up of 15 amino acids. The germline V gene encodes CDR1 MNHNY and CDR2 SVGAGI (reference sequence). DNA for the CDR3: TGTGCCAGCAGAGGTAGCGGGAGGGCGTCCTACGAGCAGTACTTC. Amino acids: CASRGSGRASYEQYF.

This clone came up a few times. This rearrangement joins TRBV19 to TRBJ1-3; no clear D gene. Germline CDR1 LNHDA, CDR2 SQIVND (reference sequence). The CDR3 runs 16 residues. Trimming left V 3 bases short and J 3 bases short, with 15 bases between. This chain's CDR3 is CASSIGEPRGGNTIYF. The CDR3 DNA reads as TGTGCCAGTAGTATCGGAGAACCTCGAGGTGGAAACACCATATATTTT.

The CDR3 coding sequence is TGTGCCTGGAGTGTATTTCCTCCATTCTCGGGGGCTTTCTTT. Translated: CAWSVFPPFSGAFF. The chain carries TRBV30 and TRBJ1-1; unclear D gene. Germline V lookup: CDR1 GTSNPN, CDR2 SVGIG (reference sequence). Trimming removed 0 bases at V and 11 bases at J, with 19 bases between. The CDR3 is 14 amino acids.

The chain uses TRBV29-1 and TRBJ2-5; 10 bases align to TRBD2. Germline assignment: CDR1 SQVTM and CDR2 ANQGSEA. There are 17 residues in the CDR3. The ends lost 3 bases at V and 5 bases at J; junction bases unmatched: 15. The CDR3 DNA reads TGCAGCGTTGACCAGAGGCTAGCGGGAGTAGCCGGCGAGACCCAGTACTTC. It codes for CSVDQRLAGVAGETQYF. Full variable domain (rest looked up from reference TRBV29-1 and TRBJ2-5): SAVISQKPSRDICQRGTSLTIQCQVDSQVTMMFWYRQQPGQSLTLIATANQGSEATYESGFVIDKFPISRPNLTFSTLTVSNMSPEDSSIYLCSVDQRLAGVAGETQYFGPGTRLLVL.

CDR3 in DNA: TGTGCCAGCAGCCGTACTAGCGCCGATACGCAGTATTTT. Its protein product is CASSRTSADTQYF. The V gene is TRBV7-3, the J gene TRBJ2-3; 7 bases agree with TRBD2. From germline, CDR1 is SGHTA and CDR2 FQGTGA. The CDR3 sequence is 13 residues long. Trimming removed 5 bases from V and 6 bases from J; junction bases left unmatched: 5.

This clone was detected once. The chain employs TRBV7-3 and TRBJ2-3; 7 bases match TRBD2. Germline V gene lookup returns CDR1 SGHTA and CDR2 FQGTGA. The CDR3 totals 14 residues. V was clipped by 3 bases and J by 3 bases; unmatched bases: 3. Here the CDR3 DNA reads TGTGCCAGCAGCTTTGGGGGAGGGACAGATACGCAGTATTTT. As protein: CASSFGGGTDTQYF.

J is TRBJ1-3 and V is TRBV7-9, with 9 positions matching TRBD1. V lost 3 bases to trimming and J lost 2 bases; unmatched junction nucleotides: 5. The CDR3 runs 16 residues. From germline, CDR1 is SEHNR and CDR2 FQNEAQ (reference sequence). The CDR3 sequence is CASSFRDRDAGNTIYF. The CDR3 bases are TGTGCCAGCAGCTTCCGGGACAGGGACGCTGGAAACACCATATATTTT.

CDR3 loop: CASSMGGQGASGANVLTF. DNA for the CDR3: TGTGCCAGCAGCATGGGGGGACAGGGTGCCTCTGGGGCCAACGTCCTGACTTTC. The rearrangement uses TRBV5-4 and TRBJ2-6, with 9 nucleotides matching TRBD1. The CDR3 has 18 residues. The V segment lost 4 bases and the J segment 0 bases; nucleotides outside the gene matches: 8. CDR1 SGHNT and CDR2 YYREEE come from the germline V gene (reference sequence).

This sequence joins TRBV5-1 and TRBJ2-7; a possible D gene is TRBD2 (5 bases). There are 13 residues in the CDR3. V lost 0 bases, J lost 7 bases, and 11 bases lay in between. The germline gives CDR1 SGHRS, CDR2 YFSETQ. The CDR3 loop reads CASSLAGLREQYF. CDR3 coding DNA: TGCGCCAGCAGCTTGGCCGGACTCCGTGAGCAGTACTTC.

The rearrangement links TRBV11-2 to TRBJ2-5; D uncertain. Between the trimmed V and J ends, which lost 5 bases and 2 bases, there was a span of 3 bases. CDR1 and CDR2 (germline): SGHAT, FQNNGV. The CDR3 is 11 residues long. The CDR3 sequence is CASSQQETQYF. The CDR3, as DNA: TGTGCCAGCAGCCAGCAAGAGACCCAGTACTTC. The whole variable domain, remainder taken from reference TRBV11-2 and TRBJ2-5, is EAGVAQSPRYKIIEKRQSVAFWCNPISGHATLYWYQQILGQGPKLLIQFQNNGVVDDSQLPKDRFSAERLKGVDSTLKIQPAKLEDSAVYLCASSQQETQYFGPGTRLLVL.

For the CDR3, the DNA is TGTGCCAGCAGCTCGGGACTAGCGGGAGGGGGAGAGACCCAGTACTTC. Its translation: CASSSGLAGGGETQYF. J is TRBJ2-5 and V is TRBV11-2, with TRBD2 identical over 16 bases. The germline CDR1 and CDR2 sequences are SGHAT and FQNNGV. The CDR3 totals 16 residues. Unmatched junction bases numbered 3, after V lost 4 bases and J lost 4 bases.

The chain joins TRBV28 to TRBJ1-5, with a possible D match to TRBD1 (5 bases). V was trimmed by 5 bases and J by 3 bases, leaving 17 bases between them. Germline V gene sequence: CDR1 MDHEN, CDR2 SYDVKM. This CDR3 is 16 amino acids long. This CDR3 is CASSIRDPLLNQPQHF. CDR3 nucleotide sequence: TGTGCCAGCAGTATACGGGACCCCCTTCTCAATCAGCCCCAGCATTTT.

The chain links TRBV29-1 to TRBJ2-5; D is perhaps TRBD2 (5 bases). CDR1 SQVTM and CDR2 ANQGSEA come from the germline V gene. V was shortened by 6 bases and J by 4 bases, with 18 bases between the two germline ends. This CDR3 has 14 residues. The CDR3 nucleotides are TGCAGCGTCGCCGACGGAGGTTGGGGAGAGACCCAGTACTTC. Translation: CSVADGGWGETQYF. The variable domain in full, completed from reference TRBV29-1 and TRBJ2-5, reads SAVISQKPSRDICQRGTSLTIQCQVDSQVTMMFWYRQQPGQSLTLIATANQGSEATYESGFVIDKFPISRPNLTFSTLTVSNMSPEDSSIYLCSVADGGWGETQYFGPGTRLLVL.

J is TRBJ2-5 and V is TRBV27, with D possibly matching TRBD2 (6 bases). TRBJ2-7 matches the DNA end more closely, so the J call is doubtful. This CDR3 has 14 amino acids. Per germline, CDR1 MNHEY and CDR2 SMNVEV (reference sequence). CDR3 DNA sequence: TGTGCCAGCAGACGGCGGGATGGGTTCCACGAGCAGTACTTC. Its protein product is CASRRRDGFHEQYF.

This rearrangement joins TRBV5-6 to TRBJ2-1; D possibly corresponds to TRBD1 (5 bases). The V gene lost 0 bases and the J gene lost 5 bases, with 12 bases spanning the gap. The CDR3 spans 15 residues. Germline V gives CDR1 SGHDT, CDR2 YYEEEE. The CDR3 protein is CASSLAPSGNNEQFF. DNA for the CDR3: TGTGCCAGCAGCTTGGCCCCGTCAGGGAACAATGAGCAGTTCTTC.

V usage is TRBV27 and J usage is TRBJ1-2; tentative D call: TRBD1 (6 bases). The CDR3 covers 16 residues. The germline gives CDR1 MNHEY, CDR2 SMNVEV (reference sequence). Trimming cost V 3 bases and J 6 bases, with 20 bases left between them. The CDR3 sequence: CASSFFKGGLGNGYTF. The CDR3 DNA reads as TGTGCCAGCAGTTTCTTCAAAGGGGGGTTAGGGAATGGCTACACCTTC.